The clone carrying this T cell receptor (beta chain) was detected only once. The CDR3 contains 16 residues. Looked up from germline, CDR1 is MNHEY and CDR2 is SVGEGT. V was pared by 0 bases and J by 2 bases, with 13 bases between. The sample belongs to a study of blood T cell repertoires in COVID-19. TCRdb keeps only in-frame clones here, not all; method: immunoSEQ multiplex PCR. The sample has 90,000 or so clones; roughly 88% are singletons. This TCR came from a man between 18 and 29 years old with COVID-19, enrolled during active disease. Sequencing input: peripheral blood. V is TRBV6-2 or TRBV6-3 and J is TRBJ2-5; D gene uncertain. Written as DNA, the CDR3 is TGTGCCAGCAGTTACTCGACGTGGGCAGCTCAAGAGACCCAGTACTTC. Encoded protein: CASSYSTWAAQETQYF.